One and the same sample provided the 26 T cell receptor beta chains below, sequenced in a study of metastatic and nonmetastatic thyroid tumors. Before thyroid surgery, none of the patients had received any treatment. TCRdb re-called the PCR reads with MiXCR. The table records roughly 72,000 clones, more than 15% of them present only once. Source material: blood. The receptors were gathered from a female donor with papillary thyroid cancer or a benign thyroid nodule (not recorded which). Some clones in this sample may be carry-over from other donors' samples.

This clone was counted between two and nine times. The CDR3 is CASSRSTSYEQYF. The CDR3 region has the DNA TGTGCCAGTAGCAGGAGTACATCCTACGAGCAGTACTTC. V and J are TRBV19 and TRBJ2-7, with D unresolved. V was clipped by 6 bases and J by 1 base, with 10 bases between them. The CDR3 runs to 13 residues. CDR1 and CDR2 (germline): LNHDA, SQIVND (reference sequence).

V usage is TRBV20-1 and J usage is TRBJ2-7, with 8 bases lining up with TRBD2. In germline, CDR1 is DFQATT, CDR2 SNEGSKA (reference sequence). Germline trimming cut 3 bases from V and 1 base from J; bases unmatched to any gene: 5. The CDR3 runs 14 residues. CDR3 loop: CSASYSGNSYEQYV. The DNA of the CDR3 is TGCAGTGCTAGTTATAGCGGGAATTCCTACGAGCAGTACGTC.

The table lists this clone with many counts. V is TRBV9 and J is TRBJ2-3; 7 bases fit TRBD1. V shed 4 bases, J shed 4 bases, and the junction held 15 bases outside the gene matches. Germline loops: CDR1 SGDLS, CDR2 YYNGEE. This CDR3 has 17 amino acids. CDR3: CASSKTTGLLRSDTQYF. DNA for the CDR3: TGTGCCAGCAGCAAAACGACAGGGCTGTTACGGTCAGATACGCAGTATTTT.

This clone was recorded many times. The rearrangement uses TRBV27 and TRBJ1-5, with 9 positions matching TRBD1. The germline V gene has CDR1 MNHEY and CDR2 SMNVEV (reference sequence). V trimming: 5 bases; J trimming: 5 bases; junction bases outside the gene matches: 4. The length of the CDR3 is 14 residues. As DNA, the CDR3 is TGTGCCAGCAGTAAGGACAGGGGAGATCAGCCCCAGCATTTT. This sequence encodes CASSKDRGDQPQHF.

At least ten counts were recorded for this clone. The chain combines TRBV28 with TRBJ2-1; D is uncertain. Trimming left V 7 bases short and J 8 bases short, with 9 bases between. This CDR3 is built from 11 residues. Germline-derived CDR1 and CDR2 are MDHEN and SYDVKM. The CDR3 DNA follows: TGTGCCAGCACCATCTCCTATGAGCAGTTCTTC. Its translation: CASTISYEQFF. The full variable domain, in which reference TRBV28 and TRBJ2-1 provide the parts outside the CDR3, is DVKVTQSSRYLVKRTGEKVFLECVQDMDHENMFWYRQDPGLGLRLIYFSYDVKMKEKGDIPEGYSVSREKKERFSLILESASTNQTSMYLCASTISYEQFFGPGTRLTVL.

In this sample, this clone turned up many times. V usage is TRBV11-2 and J usage is TRBJ2-3; possibly TRBD1 for D (5 bases). Trimming left V 1 base short and J 5 bases short, with 22 bases between. CDR1 and CDR2 from the germline V gene are SGHAT and FQNNGV. The CDR3 has 18 amino acids. CDR3 region: CASSLGSGALLRGDTQYF. The CDR3 nucleotides read TGTGCCAGCAGCTTAGGATCTGGGGCTCTCTTACGCGGAGATACGCAGTATTTT.

This clone was seen more than once but under ten times. The chain couples TRBV5-1 to TRBJ2-2; 7 bases map to TRBD1. The trim removed 0 bases at V and 7 bases at J, leaving 0 bases unmatched. Germline CDR1 is SGHRS and CDR2 is YFSETQ. The CDR3 has 13 amino acids. Here the CDR3 reads CASSLGTGGELFF. The CDR3 DNA is TGCGCCAGCAGCTTGGGGACAGGCGGGGAGCTGTTTTTT.

The chain couples TRBV5-1 to TRBJ2-7; 8 nucleotides line up with TRBD2. CDR1 and CDR2 from the germline V gene are SGHRS and YFSETQ. The length of the CDR3 is 16 residues. V lost 3 bases, J lost 0 bases, and 8 bases stayed unmatched. The CDR3 DNA is TGCGCCAGCAGCTCGGGACTAGGGACTTACTCCTACGAGCAGTACTTC. Encoded protein: CASSSGLGTYSYEQYF.

The chain combines TRBV19 with TRBJ1-5; D remains ambiguous. The V end was cut by 9 bases, the J end by 1 base, with 13 bases between. The V gene's germline CDR1 is LNHDA and CDR2 SQIVND (reference sequence). The CDR3 has 14 residues. This chain's CDR3 is CASLRVGSNQPQHF. The CDR3 DNA follows: TGTGCCAGCCTAAGGGTGGGGAGCAATCAGCCCCAGCATTTT.

In its sample, this clone was seen many times. V and J are TRBV7-6 and TRBJ1-4; D gene ambiguous. CDR1 and CDR2 from the germline V gene are SGHVS and FNYEAQ. The length of the CDR3 is 13 residues. V was clipped by 1 base and J by 4 bases, with 4 bases between them. CDR3 DNA sequence: TGTGCCAGCAGCTTAGGGGTTAATGAAAAACTGTTTTTT. Its protein is CASSLGVNEKLFF.

This clone was picked up many times. This chain uses TRBV5-1 with TRBJ2-1; TRBD2 aligns across 12 bases. The CDR3 loop spans 18 amino acids. Germline-derived CDR1 and CDR2 are SGHRS and YFSETQ. Trimming removed 7 bases from V and 0 bases from J; junction bases left unmatched: 11. CDR3 loop: CASGRLAGGLSSYNEQFF. In nucleotides, the CDR3 is TGCGCCAGCGGCCGCCTAGCGGGAGGGCTAAGCTCCTACAATGAGCAGTTCTTC.

This clone appeared many times. The genes are TRBV6-1 and TRBJ1-5, with TRBD1 matching 8 bases. Trimming took 6 bases from V and 5 from J; bases not matched to a gene: 6. The CDR3 covers 14 residues. Germline CDR1 is MNHNS and CDR2 is SASEGT. CDR3 sequence: CASRPGTGHQPQHF. The DNA for the CDR3 is TGTGCCAGCAGGCCCGGGACAGGCCATCAGCCCCAGCATTTT.

This clone was detected ten times or more. The V call is TRBV27, the J call TRBJ2-3; tentatively, D is TRBD2 (5 bases). The CDR3 length is 14 residues. The V end lost 4 bases, the J end lost 3 bases, and 11 bases lay between the germline ends. The V gene's germline CDR1 is MNHEY and CDR2 SMNVEV (reference sequence). The CDR3 DNA reads as TGTGCCAGCAGTTCTCTAGGAGGAACAGATACGCAGTATTTT. The encoded protein is CASSSLGGTDTQYF.

This clone was detected ten times or more. The gene calls are TRBV7-9 and TRBJ1-5; the match to TRBD1 covers 7 bases. The CDR3 has 12 residues. Germline lookup yields CDR1 SEHNR and CDR2 FQNEAQ (reference sequence). Unmatched junction bases numbered 1, after V lost 6 bases and J lost 5 bases. CDR3 bases: TGTGCCAGCAGTCAGGGGGATCAGCCCCAGCATTTT. Translating it yields CASSQGDQPQHF.

This clone has ten or more counts. This chain uses TRBV4-1 with TRBJ2-1; D is unresolved. CDR1 MGHRA and CDR2 YSYEKL come from the germline V gene. CDR3 size: 18 residues. The ends were cut back, 1 base at V and 3 bases at J, with 19 bases in the middle. CDR3 sequence reads: CASSQVLVRQINYNEQFF. The DNA of the CDR3 is TGCGCCAGCAGCCAAGTCCTTGTCCGGCAAATTAACTACAATGAGCAGTTCTTC.

This clone was recorded many times. J is TRBJ1-5 and V is TRBV19; TRBD1 agrees at 7 bases. The V segment lost 4 bases and the J segment 2 bases; nucleotides outside the gene matches: 8. The CDR3 is made up of 16 amino acids. CDR1 is LNHDA and CDR2 is SQIVND in the germline V gene (reference sequence). For the CDR3, the DNA is TGTGCCAGTAGTAAACCCAGGGGGAGTGGCAATCAGCCCCAGCATTTT. Protein product: CASSKPRGSGNQPQHF. Using reference TRBV19 and TRBJ1-5 for the parts outside the CDR3, the full variable domain is DGGITQSPKYLFRKEGQNVTLSCEQNLNHDAMYWYRQDPGQGLRLIYYSQIVNDFQKGDIAEGYSVSREKKESFPLTVTSAQKNPTAFYLCASSKPRGSGNQPQHFGDGTRLSIL.

The CDR3 nucleotides read TGCAGCGCCGAGGGACTAGTTGAGCTTGCAGATACGCAGTATTTT. Translated, it gives CSAEGLVELADTQYF. This chain uses TRBV20-1 with TRBJ2-3, with 8 bases aligning to TRBD2. Germline CDR1 DFQATT, CDR2 SNEGSKA (reference sequence). CDR3 size: 15 residues.

In its sample, this clone was seen many times. The rearrangement uses TRBV20-1 and TRBJ2-7; weak D call: TRBD2 (6 bases). Trimming left V 6 bases short and J 4 bases short, with 16 bases between. There are 13 residues in the CDR3. CDR1 and CDR2 from the germline V gene are DFQATT and SNEGSKA (reference sequence). CDR3 region: CSAAGPEYYEQYF. CDR3 in DNA: TGCAGTGCCGCGGGGCCGGAGTATTACGAGCAGTACTTC.

V usage is TRBV3-1 and J usage is TRBJ2-3; D remains ambiguous. Germline-derived CDR1 and CDR2 are LGHDT and YNNKEL (reference sequence). The ends were cut back, 2 bases at V and 5 bases at J, with 5 bases in the middle. The CDR3 consists of 12 residues. This CDR3 is CASSQPRDTQYF. CDR3 coding DNA: TGTGCCAGCAGCCAACCTAGAGATACGCAGTATTTT.

This clone was seen only a few times. A much more abundant neighbour one base away suggests this may be a read error. The V call is TRBV12-3 or TRBV12-4, the J call TRBJ2-3; 7 bases fit TRBD1. This CDR3 has 13 residues. Trimming removed 8 bases from V and 4 bases from J; junction bases left unmatched: 6. CDR3 coding DNA: TGTGCCAGCGAGAACAGGGGAGCAGATACGCAGTATTTT. It specifies CASENRGADTQYF.

This clone was recorded at least ten times. The gene calls are TRBV19 and TRBJ1-1; D is undetermined. The germline V gene has CDR1 LNHDA and CDR2 SQIVND (reference sequence). The V end lost 3 bases, the J end lost 5 bases, and 7 bases lay between the germline ends. The CDR3 totals 12 residues. CDR3 amino acids: CASSIAETEAFF. In nucleotides, the CDR3 is TGTGCCAGTAGTATCGCAGAAACTGAAGCTTTCTTT.

This chain links TRBV6-6 with TRBJ1-2; the match to TRBD1 covers 8 bases. This CDR3 has 15 residues. Germline CDR1 and CDR2: MNHNY and SVGAGI (reference sequence). V shed 2 bases, J shed 2 bases, and the junction held 4 bases outside the gene matches. The chain's CDR3 is CASSYAGGMNYGYTF. CDR3 DNA sequence: TGTGCCAGCAGTTACGCAGGGGGCATGAACTATGGCTACACCTTC.

The sample holds a few counts of this clone. The rearrangement joins TRBV6-1 to TRBJ1-1; no clear D. Germline V gene sequence: CDR1 MNHNS, CDR2 SASEGT. The CDR3 totals 15 residues. Trimming took 3 bases from V and 0 from J, leaving 11 bases between them. CDR3 residues: CASSEGLLLNTEAFF. In nucleotides, the CDR3 is TGTGCCAGCAGTGAGGGCTTGCTTTTGAACACTGAAGCTTTCTTT.

This clone has at least ten counts. The chain recombines TRBV11-2 with TRBJ2-5; D gene uncertain. The CDR3 contains 11 residues. The germline V and J ends were trimmed by 1 base and 4 bases, with 1 base remaining between them. CDR1 SGHAT and CDR2 FQNNGV come from the germline V gene. For the CDR3, the DNA is TGTGCCAGCAGCTTAGGAGAGACCCAGTACTTC. Amino acid sequence: CASSLGETQYF.

The chain uses TRBV11-1 and TRBJ2-5; maybe TRBD2 (6 bases). The ends were cut back, 8 bases at V and 7 bases at J, with 35 bases in the middle. The germline CDR1 and CDR2 sequences are SGHAT and FQDESV (reference sequence). The CDR3 sequence is 19 residues long. This CDR3 is CASHSTGDGVKTRSWTQYF. CDR3 coding DNA: TGTGCCAGCCATTCTACGGGGGATGGTGTTAAAACTCGGTCTTGGACCCAGTACTTC.

About this clone: Germline is not matched at one junction end, which may reflect a read error. The chain recombines TRBV4-1 with TRBJ2-6; the D gene is possibly TRBD1 (5 bases). The length of the CDR3 is 15 residues. Germline CDR1 reads MGHRA; CDR2 reads YSYEKL. CDR3 sequence: CASSHLRIGANVPTF. In DNA, the CDR3 is TGCGCCAGCAGCCATCTGAGGATTGGGGCCAACGTCCCGACTTTC.